These 7 T cell receptor beta chains were all obtained from the same sample, sequenced in a study of molecular identifiers for immune sequencing clone quantification. From the PCR reads, TCRdb called clonotypes with MiXCR, one entry per CDR3 protein. The sample contains about half a million distinct CDR3 sequences, over 20% of which appear only once. Sample: naive CD8+ T cells from blood, with Jurkat cell RNA spiked in. The subset: FACS-sorted CD8+CD4-CCR7+CD45RA+ naive T cells. The receptor set was obtained from a human donor in good health. Some libraries in this study had Jurkat cell RNA spiked in.

J is TRBJ2-3 and V is TRBV7-9, with a weak D call TRBD2 (5 bases). The CDR3 has 15 amino acids. Trimming removed 4 bases at V and 4 bases at J, with 15 bases between. Germline V gene data show CDR1 as SEHNR and CDR2 as FQNEAQ (reference sequence). The CDR3 spells CASSYPGKTADTQYF. In nucleotides, the CDR3 is TGTGCCAGCAGCTATCCCGGGAAAACTGCAGATACGCAGTATTTT.

The table lists this clonotype with many counts. The V gene is TRBV24-1, the J gene TRBJ2-4; D unclear. Between the trimmed V and J ends, which lost 8 bases and 0 bases, there was a span of 16 bases. This CDR3 is 16 amino acids long. The germline V gene encodes CDR1 KGHDR and CDR2 SFDVKD. CDR3 amino acids: CATTQDGRLAKNIQYF. In DNA form, the CDR3 reads TGTGCCACCACCCAGGACGGACGTTTAGCCAAAAACATTCAGTACTTC.

The V call is TRBV6-2 or TRBV6-3, the J call TRBJ2-2; no firm D call. The CDR3 contains 18 residues. V was cut by 2 bases and J by 6 bases, with 22 bases left in between. Germline V gives CDR1 MNHEY, CDR2 SVGEGT. The CDR3 sequence is CASSYVGGIQVGPGELFF. CDR3 in DNA: TGTGCCAGCAGTTACGTGGGTGGAATACAAGTTGGACCCGGGGAGCTGTTTTTT.

This clonotype occurred a few times. The V gene is TRBV20-1, the J gene TRBJ2-1; TRBD2 aligns across 7 bases. The length of the CDR3 is 17 residues. Unmatched junction bases numbered 11, after V lost 3 bases and J lost 0 bases. Germline lookup yields CDR1 DFQATT and CDR2 SNEGSKA (reference sequence). Here the CDR3 DNA reads TGCAGTGCTAGCGTTAAAAGGGACTACCGCTCCTACAATGAGCAGTTCTTC. It translates to CSASVKRDYRSYNEQFF.

To note about this clonotype: A much larger clone differs by one base, so this may be a read error. The chain combines TRBV29-1 with TRBJ2-7; perhaps TRBD2 as D (6 bases). The length of the CDR3 is 14 residues. CDR1 and CDR2 from the germline V gene are SQVTM and ANQGSEA. Trimming shortened V by 4 bases and J by 0 bases, and 13 bases separated the two germline ends. The CDR3 here is CSVGEAGSSYEQYF. In DNA form, the CDR3 reads TGCAGCGTTGGGGAGGCAGGCAGCTCCTACGAGCAGTACTTC.

This clonotype has a count of ten or more. J is TRBJ2-7 and V is TRBV5-1, with 10 bases that match TRBD2. V was pared by 0 bases and J by 4 bases, with 4 bases of the junction left unmatched. This CDR3 spans 15 amino acids. Per the germline V gene, CDR1 is SGHRS and CDR2 is YFSETQ. The CDR3 loop reads CASSLDPGLAYEQYF. The CDR3 bases are TGCGCCAGCAGCTTGGATCCGGGACTAGCGTACGAGCAGTACTTC.

There are a few counts of this clonotype. The genes are TRBV10-3 and TRBJ2-3, with 7 bases aligning to TRBD1. The CDR3 loop spans 15 amino acids. Germline V CDR1 and CDR2: ENHRY, SYGVKD. After removal of 0 bases from V and 5 bases from J, the junction contained 5 bases not matched to a gene. The CDR3, as DNA: TGTGCCATCAGTGAGTCACCAGGGGGTGAAGATACGCAGTATTTT. Its protein product is CAISESPGGEDTQYF.